This entry describes one T cell receptor (beta chain). Its antigen is not identified. There are 15 residues in the CDR3. The ends lost 3 bases at V and 8 bases at J; junction bases unmatched: 7. Germline CDR1 SGHTA, CDR2 FQGNSA. The sample belongs to a study of shared clonotypes between healthy human individuals. General observations from the study: Approximately 5% was the fraction of naive CD4 clonotypes found shared across several donors.

Samples underwent the assay at deep level. The authors loaded about 0.2 ug DNA, some 32,000 T cell genomes, into sorted-subset replicate PCRs. Clones were sequenced by immunoSEQ multiplex PCR, and TCRdb holds only the in-frame ones, with some missing. Of millions of clones in the sample, about 95% were seen once. Naive CD8 cells comprised CD45RO-negative, CCR7-positively selected cells, excluding terminally differentiated effector memory CD45RA+ cells. The V call is TRBV7-2, the J call TRBJ2-1, with 10 bases aligning to TRBD2. This clonotype originated in a man between 18 and 35 years old in good health. The sequenced sample consisted of naive CD8+ T cells sorted from blood. Written as DNA, the CDR3 is TGTGCCAGCAGCTTTACTCCTAGCGGGAGTTATGAGCAGTTCTTC. This translates into CASSFTPSGSYEQFF.